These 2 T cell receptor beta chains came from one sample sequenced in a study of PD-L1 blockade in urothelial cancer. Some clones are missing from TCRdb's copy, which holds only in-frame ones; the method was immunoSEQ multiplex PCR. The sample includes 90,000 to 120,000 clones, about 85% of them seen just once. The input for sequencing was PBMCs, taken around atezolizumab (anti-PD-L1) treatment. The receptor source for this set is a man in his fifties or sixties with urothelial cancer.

The CDR3 nucleotides read TGTGCCAGCAGCAGGGGGCCTGGGAACATTCAGTACTTC. Translated, it gives CASSRGPGNIQYF. The chain couples TRBV2 to TRBJ2-4, with 8 bases identical to TRBD1. The CDR3 is 13 amino acids. Per the germline V gene, CDR1 is SNHLY and CDR2 is FYNNEI. Trimming removed 6 bases from V and 7 bases from J; junction bases left unmatched: 5.

The CDR3 sequence: CASSMARGGWNSPLHF. In DNA form, the CDR3 reads TGTGCCAGTAGTATGGCCCGGGGGGGTTGGAATTCACCCCTCCACTTT. V is TRBV19 and J is TRBJ1-6, with D possibly matching TRBD1 (5 bases). The V gene lost 3 bases and the J gene lost 7 bases, with 16 bases spanning the gap. CDR1 and CDR2 (germline): LNHDA, SQIVND (reference sequence). The CDR3 runs to 16 residues.